Below are 31 T cell receptor beta chains sequenced from a single sample in a study of regulatory T cells in long-lasting Graves disease. Sample time point: newly diagnosed GD, antithyroid drugs for less than 3 months. Preparation of the TCR library used RNA extracted from PBMCs. Both iRepertoire HTBI primers and Arm-PCR of CDR3 regions were used to build the TCR beta libraries. TCRdb reprocessed the multiplex PCR reads with MiXCR, giving one entry per CDR3 protein. The profile shows about 540,000 distinct CDR3 sequences, approximately 13% of them singletons. Separately, the same data were catalogued under a study of T cells in Graves' hyperthyroidism and ophthalmopathy.

Source: peripheral blood mononuclear cells (PBMCs), taken at new diagnosis, from a patient treated with antithyroid drugs. The receptors stem from a man aged 25-45 years with Graves disease.

This clonotype was seen repeatedly, ten times or more. The chain combines TRBV7-9 with TRBJ2-7; tentative D call: TRBD1 (6 bases). CDR3 length equals 15 residues. V was clipped by 8 bases and J by 7 bases, with 24 bases between them. Per the germline V gene, CDR1 is SEHNR and CDR2 is FQNEAQ (reference sequence). CDR3 in DNA: TGTGCCAGCTCTCACACAGGGCAGAGCAGTTTTGAGCAGTACTTC. This encodes CASSHTGQSSFEQYF. Full variable domain (remainder filled in from reference TRBV7-9 and TRBJ2-7): DTGVSQNPRHKITKRGQNVTFRCDPISEHNRLYWYRQTLGQGPEFLTYFQNEAQLEKSRLLSDRFSAERPKGSFSTLEIQRTEQGDSAMYLCASSHTGQSSFEQYFGPGTRLTVT.

This clonotype showed up many times. The chain couples TRBV20-1 to TRBJ2-1, with TRBD2 identical over 9 bases. With V trimmed by 3 bases and J by 4 bases, 16 bases remained unmatched. The CDR3 extends over 18 amino acids. Germline values: CDR1 DFQATT, CDR2 SNEGSKA (reference sequence). CDR3 loop: CSASGGSRAGGRYNEQFF. DNA for the CDR3: TGCAGTGCTAGCGGGGGCTCGAGGGCGGGAGGGCGGTACAATGAGCAGTTCTTC.

The chain has TRBV18 and TRBJ1-1; no definite D call. The CDR3 runs 14 residues. CDR1 is KGHSH and CDR2 is LQKENI in the germline V gene. Trimming shortened V by 3 bases and J by 1 base, and 9 bases separated the two germline ends. CDR3 sequence (DNA): TGTGCCAGCTCACCGTTAGACGGGAACACTGAAGCTTTCTTT. Its protein product is CASSPLDGNTEAFF. The whole variable domain, filled in from reference TRBV18 and TRBJ1-1, reads NAGVMQNPRHLVRRRGQEARLRCSPMKGHSHVYWYRQLPEEGLKFMVYLQKENIIDESGMPKERFSAEFPKEGPSILRIQQVVRGDSAAYFCASSPLDGNTEAFFGQGTRLTVV.

This clonotype came up many times. The gene calls are TRBV7-2 and TRBJ1-6; TRBD1 might be the D (5 bases). The germline CDR1 and CDR2 sequences are SGHTA and FQGNSA. V lost 2 bases, J lost 7 bases, and 12 bases lay in between. The CDR3 extends over 15 amino acids. The CDR3 loop is CASSLQPGMNSPLHF. The CDR3 nucleotides read TGTGCCAGCAGCTTACAGCCAGGGATGAATTCACCCCTCCACTTT.

The sample holds many counts of this clonotype. CDR3 amino acids: CASSLGSRDYGYTF. The CDR3 bases are TGTGCCAGCAGTTTGGGTTCCAGGGACTATGGCTACACCTTC. The chain links TRBV28 to TRBJ1-2; D is perhaps TRBD1 (5 bases). The CDR3 covers 14 residues. Germline lookup yields CDR1 MDHEN and CDR2 SYDVKM. The V and J ends lost 3 bases and 3 bases respectively, with 11 bases between them.

This clonotype appeared many times. The chain uses TRBV6-5 and TRBJ2-1; 7 nucleotides agree with TRBD2. Germline-derived CDR1 and CDR2 are MNHEY and SVGAGI. This CDR3 has 12 amino acids. Germline trimming cut 2 bases from V and 14 bases from J; bases unmatched to any gene: 6. The CDR3 spells CASSYPRGREFF. The DNA for the CDR3 is TGTGCCAGCAGTTACCCTCGGGGGAGGGAGTTCTTC.

This clonotype was found many times. J is TRBJ2-2 and V is TRBV5-1; possibly TRBD1 for D (6 bases). The CDR3 loop spans 18 amino acids. Germline assignment: CDR1 SGHRS and CDR2 YFSETQ. Trimming removed 4 bases at V and 0 bases at J, with 19 bases between. The CDR3 sequence is CASSRLRGGAANTGELFF. CDR3 in DNA: TGCGCCAGCAGCCGCCTGAGAGGGGGAGCGGCGAACACCGGGGAGCTGTTTTTT.

There are many counts of this clonotype. The chain links TRBV24-1 to TRBJ2-3; D gene ambiguous. The CDR3 totals 13 residues. Germline lookup yields CDR1 KGHDR and CDR2 SFDVKD. Trimming took off 5 bases at V and 2 bases at J, with 7 bases between the two ends. CDR3: CATSGRPTDTQYF. CDR3 coding DNA: TGTGCCACCAGTGGACGGCCCACAGATACGCAGTATTTT.

This clonotype was observed many times. The chain employs TRBV2 and TRBJ2-7; D may be TRBD1 (6 bases). With 6 bases removed from V and 3 bases from J, the gap between germline ends came to 12 bases. CDR1 is SNHLY, CDR2 FYNNEI, per germline. This CDR3 comprises 13 residues. Here the CDR3 reads CASRGTLYYEQYF. CDR3 sequence (DNA): TGTGCCAGCAGGGGGACACTCTACTACGAGCAGTACTTC.

This clonotype was seen a handful of times. V and J are TRBV7-6 and TRBJ2-7; D perhaps matches TRBD1 (6 bases). Trimming removed 1 base from V and 5 bases from J, with 18 bases in between. There are 16 residues in the CDR3. Germline CDR1 SGHVS, CDR2 FNYEAQ. DNA for the CDR3: TGTGCCAGCAGCTTAGACTGGCAGGGGAGTCTGAACGAGCAGTACTTC. Protein product: CASSLDWQGSLNEQYF.

This chain links TRBV6-2 or TRBV6-3 with TRBJ2-7; 7 positions agree with TRBD2. The CDR3 is 15 residues long. J was trimmed by 0 bases and V by 0 bases; bases with no gene match: 2. Germline V gives CDR1 MNHEY, CDR2 SVGEGT. This chain's CDR3 is CASSYSASGSYEQYF. The CDR3 DNA reads TGTGCCAGCAGTTACTCAGCTAGCGGCTCCTACGAGCAGTACTTC.

This chain links TRBV6-1 with TRBJ2-3, with TRBD2 as a possible D gene (5 bases). Per the germline V gene, CDR1 is MNHNS and CDR2 is SASEGT. The length of the CDR3 is 15 residues. V was shortened by 6 bases and J by 0 bases, with 13 bases between the two germline ends. CDR3 nucleotide sequence: TGTGCCAGCAGCATCAGCGGTTCTAGCACAGATACGCAGTATTTT. It translates to CASSISGSSTDTQYF.

V usage is TRBV20-1 and J usage is TRBJ1-1; 9 bases map to TRBD1. The CDR3 contains 14 residues. In germline, CDR1 is DFQATT, CDR2 SNEGSKA (reference sequence). CDR3 region: CSAAGQGGDAEAFF. The CDR3 nucleotides read TGCAGCGCCGCGGGACAGGGCGGGGACGCTGAAGCTTTCTTT.

The chain links TRBV4-1 to TRBJ2-7; 8 nucleotides align to TRBD2. The junction had 7 bases not matched to a gene; V was cut back by 4 bases and J by 2 bases. Germline V gene sequence: CDR1 MGHRA, CDR2 YSYEKL. The CDR3 is 15 residues long. The CDR3 region is CASSPFPGRAYEQYF. The DNA for the CDR3 is TGCGCCAGCAGCCCCTTCCCCGGGAGGGCCTACGAGCAGTACTTC.

The chain joins TRBV4-1 to TRBJ1-2, with a tentative D call TRBD1 (6 bases). Germline assignment: CDR1 MGHRA and CDR2 YSYEKL. The CDR3 spans 18 residues. The germline V and J ends were trimmed by 0 bases and 4 bases, with 21 bases remaining between them. The CDR3 nucleotides read TGCGCCAGCAGCCAAGATAAGATTCGTTTCGGACAGATCTATGGCTACACCTTC. It encodes CASSQDKIRFGQIYGYTF.

This clonotype was found many times. The chain has TRBV28 and TRBJ2-1, with TRBD2 matching 9 bases. Germline V CDR1 and CDR2: MDHEN, SYDVKM. V dropped 2 bases and J dropped 8; count of bases not matched to a gene: 10. The CDR3 has 16 residues. The CDR3: CASSLRPGLAGDEQFF. CDR3 coding DNA: TGTGCCAGCAGTTTACGTCCGGGACTAGCCGGCGATGAGCAGTTCTTC.

This clonotype was seen at least ten times. The chain joins TRBV11-2 to TRBJ1-1; D perhaps matches TRBD1 (5 bases). Trimming removed 7 bases at V and 4 bases at J, with 22 bases between. The CDR3 extends over 16 amino acids. Germline loops: CDR1 SGHAT, CDR2 FQNNGV. The CDR3 sequence: CASTGRGARGGTEAFF. The CDR3 DNA reads as TGTGCCAGCACCGGGAGAGGGGCCCGCGGGGGCACTGAAGCTTTCTTT.

This clonotype showed up many times. CDR3 bases: TGCAGTGCTAGGCTAGCGGGAGCCTCCCCCAAAGGGACCCAGTACTTC. It yields the protein CSARLAGASPKGTQYF. The chain recombines TRBV20-1 with TRBJ2-5; 10 bases fit TRBD2. V trimming: 3 bases; J trimming: 7 bases; junction bases outside the gene matches: 14. The CDR3 sequence is 16 residues long. Per the germline V gene, CDR1 is DFQATT and CDR2 is SNEGSKA (reference sequence).

This clonotype was recorded at least ten times. This chain connects TRBV5-1 to TRBJ2-1; D is uncertain. CDR1 is SGHRS and CDR2 is YFSETQ in the germline V gene. The ends were cut back, 0 bases at V and 5 bases at J, with 6 bases in the middle. This CDR3 region has 13 residues. The CDR3 region has the DNA TGCGCCAGCAGCTTGGACATTGACAATGAGCAGTTCTTC. It specifies CASSLDIDNEQFF.

The table lists this clonotype with many counts. The chain is built from TRBV12-3 or TRBV12-4 and TRBJ2-2; 10 bases are shared with TRBD1. The CDR3 is made up of 14 amino acids. V trimming: 7 bases; J trimming: 8 bases; junction bases outside the gene matches: 7. CDR3 residues: CASNPGQGKGELFF. In DNA form, the CDR3 reads TGTGCCAGCAACCCGGGACAGGGGAAAGGGGAGCTGTTTTTT.

This clonotype has just a few counts. V gene TRBV12-3 or TRBV12-4 combines with J gene TRBJ1-4, with D hard to call. The CDR3 extends over 13 amino acids. V was trimmed by 3 bases and J by 10 bases, leaving 12 bases between them. This chain's CDR3 is CASSFSVIGKLFF. The CDR3 DNA sequence: TGTGCCAGCAGTTTCTCGGTAATCGGAAAACTGTTTTTT.

This clonotype was found many times. This chain connects TRBV5-1 to TRBJ1-2; a weak D match, TRBD1 (6 bases). The CDR3 contains 14 residues. Deletions cut 0 bases from V and 8 bases from J, with 14 bases between. From germline, CDR1 is SGHRS and CDR2 YFSETQ. CDR3 sequence: CASSLEPQGWGYTF. CDR3 sequence (DNA): TGCGCCAGCAGCTTGGAACCACAGGGATGGGGCTACACCTTC.

To note about this clonotype: A much larger clone differs by one base, so this may be a read error. CDR3 in amino acids: CASSFYLRGQMDERYF. The CDR3 DNA follows: TGTGCCAGCAGCTTCTACTTAAGGGGGCAGATGGACGAGCGGTACTTC. The V call is TRBV11-1, the J call TRBJ2-7; 7 bases are shared with TRBD1. CDR3 size: 16 residues. Germline loops: CDR1 SGHAT, CDR2 FQDESV (reference sequence).

The chain uses TRBV20-1 and TRBJ2-1, with D possibly being TRBD1 or TRBD2 (5 bases each). The V and J ends lost 5 bases and 0 bases respectively, with 17 bases between them. Germline V gene data show CDR1 as DFQATT and CDR2 as SNEGSKA (reference sequence). This CDR3 region has 16 residues. CDR3 loop: CSAGGHLKNSYNEQFF. The CDR3 coding sequence is TGCAGTGCTGGAGGACATTTGAAAAACTCCTACAATGAGCAGTTCTTC.

This clonotype was counted many times. This chain connects TRBV27 to TRBJ2-7; 8 positions match TRBD1. Germline assignment: CDR1 MNHEY and CDR2 SMNVEV (reference sequence). V dropped 9 bases and J dropped 5; count of bases not matched to a gene: 18. The CDR3 spans 16 residues. CDR3 loop: CARLIRFGQGNHEQYF. CDR3 DNA sequence: TGTGCCAGGCTCATTAGGTTCGGACAGGGTAACCACGAGCAGTACTTC.

This clonotype was counted only a few times. The rearrangement uses TRBV4-1 and TRBJ2-5; D is undetermined. Germline V gene sequence: CDR1 MGHRA, CDR2 YSYEKL. This CDR3 spans 12 amino acids. Trimming stripped 3 bases from V and 5 bases from J, with 7 bases between. CDR3 amino acids: CASSQPMETQYF. CDR3 DNA: TGCGCCAGCAGCCAGCCGATGGAGACCCAGTACTTC.

This clonotype was picked up one time. A far larger clone is one nucleotide away, so this likely arose from a read error. The chain carries TRBV13 and TRBJ1-1; D ambiguous. V was clipped by 5 bases and J by 5 bases, with 18 bases between them. The CDR3 is 15 residues long. Germline V gene sequence: CDR1 PRHDT, CDR2 FYEKMQ (reference sequence). CDR3 residues: CASSPWRPLRTEAFF. The CDR3 region has the DNA TGTGCCAGCAGCCCCTGGCGGCCACTCAGGACTGAAGCTTTCTTT.

This clonotype was observed a few times. The chain combines TRBV29-1 with TRBJ1-2, with D possibly being TRBD1 (6 bases). Germline loops: CDR1 SQVTM, CDR2 ANQGSEA. Trimming pared 4 bases from V and 8 bases from J, leaving 11 bases between. This CDR3 contains 11 residues. The CDR3 here is CSVGPGEGYTF. In DNA, the CDR3 is TGCAGCGTTGGTCCAGGGGAAGGCTACACCTTC.

This clonotype was observed at least ten times. This chain connects TRBV5-1 to TRBJ2-3; 7 bases agree with TRBD2. The germline V gene encodes CDR1 SGHRS and CDR2 YFSETQ. The CDR3 is 15 residues long. Unmatched junction bases numbered 4, after V lost 0 bases and J lost 3 bases. This CDR3 reads CASSLAAGVTDTQYF. CDR3 sequence (DNA): TGCGCCAGCAGCTTGGCCGCGGGAGTGACAGATACGCAGTATTTT.

This clonotype was recorded many times. The chain links TRBV5-1 to TRBJ2-7; D gene unclear. Germline lookup yields CDR1 SGHRS and CDR2 YFSETQ. Trimming removed 0 bases from V and 2 bases from J, with 15 bases in between. The CDR3 consists of 16 residues. The CDR3 is CASSLDIDKAAYEQYF. CDR3 DNA sequence: TGCGCCAGCAGCTTGGATATCGACAAGGCCGCCTACGAGCAGTACTTC.

The chain carries TRBV3-1 and TRBJ2-4; 13 nucleotides align to TRBD2. The J call may be wrong; the DNA end is better matched by TRBJ2-5. Germline V lookup: CDR1 LGHDT, CDR2 YNNKEL (reference sequence). The CDR3 sequence is 16 residues long. DNA of the CDR3: TGTGCCAGCGTAAGGAGACTAGCGGGAGGTGGGAAGACCCAGTACTTC. Protein sequence: CASVRRLAGGGKTQYF.